This passage covers 32 T cell receptor beta chains from one sample sequenced in a study of T cells in Graves' hyperthyroidism and ophthalmopathy. Amplified TCR beta CDR3 regions derived from RNA transcripts. When the TCR CDR3 underwent first-round RT-PCR, the HTBI primer set was used. A single record per CDR3 protein comes from TCRdb applying MiXCR to the multiplex PCR reads. The sample has about 570,000 distinct CDR3 sequences; 14% are singletons. Sequencing was performed on blood. The origin of the receptors is a woman aged 40 to 50 with Graves' hyperthyroidism.

This clonotype turned up a few times. This CDR3 is CASSYRTTGYEQYF. In DNA form, the CDR3 reads TGTGCCAGCAGTTACAGGACCACCGGCTACGAGCAGTACTTC. V usage is TRBV6-5 and J usage is TRBJ2-7; the D is unclear. Deletions cut 2 bases from V and 3 bases from J, with 11 bases between. The germline V gene encodes CDR1 MNHEY and CDR2 SVGAGI. The CDR3 totals 14 residues.

There are a few counts of this clonotype. The V and J genes are TRBV18 and TRBJ2-2; D call uncertain. Trimming shortened V by 0 bases and J by 4 bases, and 9 bases separated the two germline ends. The CDR3 has 15 amino acids. CDR1 is KGHSH, CDR2 LQKENI, per germline. For the CDR3, the DNA is TGTGCCAGCTCACCACCCGTTGACTCCACCGGGGAGCTGTTTTTT. Its translation is CASSPPVDSTGELFF.

This chain joins TRBV4-1 and TRBJ1-3; maybe TRBD1 (6 bases). Per germline, CDR1 MGHRA and CDR2 YSYEKL. V was clipped by 4 bases and J by 1 base, with 23 bases between them. This CDR3 has 19 residues. The CDR3 region has the DNA TGCGCCAGCAGCCCCGTTGTGGCAACAGGGTATTTTTCTGGAAACACCATATATTTT. Protein: CASSPVVATGYFSGNTIYF.

This clonotype was seen a few times. The chain couples TRBV15 to TRBJ2-1; TRBD1 or TRBD2 may be the D gene (5 bases each). The CDR3 has 15 residues. V was clipped by 1 base and J by 8 bases, with 15 bases between them. CDR1 is LNHNV, CDR2 YYDKDF, per germline (reference sequence). In DNA form, the CDR3 reads TGTGCCACCAGCAGAGGAGTCGGGGCTCCTGATGAGCAGTTCTTC. Translation gives CATSRGVGAPDEQFF.

This rearrangement joins TRBV27 to TRBJ2-3, with 12 bases that match TRBD2. V lost 6 bases to trimming and J lost 4 bases; unmatched junction nucleotides: 8. The length of the CDR3 is 16 residues. Germline assignment: CDR1 MNHEY and CDR2 SMNVEV (reference sequence). The CDR3 coding sequence is TGTGCCAGCAGACCAAGACTAGCGGGAGCGGCAGATACGCAGTATTTT. This encodes CASRPRLAGAADTQYF.

This clonotype was seen many times. The rearrangement links TRBV5-4 to TRBJ2-4, with 8 bases lining up with TRBD1. The CDR3 totals 14 residues. CDR1 SGHNT and CDR2 YYREEE come from the germline V gene (reference sequence). Trimming cost V 2 bases and J 5 bases; bases outside gene matches: 3. In nucleotides, the CDR3 is TGTGCCAGCAGCTTCACGGGACAGGAAAACATTCAGTACTTC. Residues: CASSFTGQENIQYF.

This clonotype occurred many times. CDR3 amino acids: CASSFHRGSPYEQYF. CDR3 bases: TGTGCCAGCAGTTTTCACAGGGGAAGCCCCTACGAGCAGTACTTC. This chain connects TRBV28 to TRBJ2-7; 7 bases match TRBD1. This CDR3 has 15 amino acids. The J segment lost 2 bases and the V segment lost 3 bases, leaving 7 bases of the junction unmatched. Germline values: CDR1 MDHEN, CDR2 SYDVKM.

As for this clonotype: This may be a read error, as it is one base from a much larger clone. The CDR3 reads CVSNHSPLDTTDTQYF. The CDR3, as DNA: TGTGTCAGCAACCACTCGCCGCTGGACACCACAGATACGCAGTATTTT. V usage is TRBV7-9 and J usage is TRBJ2-3; D is perhaps TRBD1 (5 bases). Germline CDR1 SEHNR, CDR2 FQNEAQ (reference sequence). The CDR3 contains 16 residues.

In its sample, this clonotype was seen a few times. The chain has TRBV24-1 and TRBJ2-5; D is perhaps TRBD1 (7 bases). V lost 5 bases to trimming and J lost 0 bases, with 15 bases between them. This CDR3 is built from 16 residues. The germline gives CDR1 KGHDR, CDR2 SFDVKD. CDR3 sequence (DNA): TGTGCCACCAGTGCCGCGGGACAGACGTACCAAGAGACCCAGTACTTC. This codes for CATSAAGQTYQETQYF.

The chain employs TRBV20-1 and TRBJ2-5; 10 positions match TRBD2. The germline V gene has CDR1 DFQATT and CDR2 SNEGSKA (reference sequence). The J segment lost 1 base and the V segment lost 5 bases, leaving 7 bases of the junction unmatched. This CDR3 spans 15 amino acids. CDR3 DNA: TGCAGTGCTCCTAGCGGGAGTGGTCGCCAAGAGACCCAGTACTTC. This translates into CSAPSGSGRQETQYF.

This clonotype has more than one count but fewer than ten. The chain uses TRBV4-2 and TRBJ2-2; 12 bases fit TRBD2. Germline-derived CDR1 and CDR2 are LGHNA and YNFKEQ. The junction had 9 bases not matched to a gene; V was cut back by 0 bases and J by 7 bases. The CDR3 consists of 18 residues. CDR3 residues: CASSQDLLAGGPVGELFF. CDR3 DNA: TGTGCCAGCAGCCAAGATCTTCTAGCGGGAGGGCCCGTCGGGGAGCTGTTTTTT.

This clonotype was detected a few times. V is TRBV28 and J is TRBJ2-1, with 10 bases that match TRBD1. With 6 bases clipped from V and 3 bases from J, the junction kept 8 bases outside the gene matches. This CDR3 is 16 amino acids long. From germline, CDR1 is MDHEN and CDR2 SYDVKM. CDR3 protein: CASSTRQGAVYNEQFF. CDR3 nucleotide sequence: TGTGCCAGCAGCACCCGACAGGGGGCGGTCTACAATGAGCAGTTCTTC.

J is TRBJ2-5 and V is TRBV29-1, with D hard to call. Germline CDR1 and CDR2: SQVTM and ANQGSEA. The CDR3 is 13 residues long. The V end was cut by 3 bases, the J end by 4 bases, with 12 bases between. This chain's CDR3 is CSVEGFLAETQYF. In nucleotides, the CDR3 is TGCAGCGTTGAGGGGTTTTTGGCAGAGACCCAGTACTTC. The full variable domain, completed using reference TRBV29-1 and TRBJ2-5, is SAVISQKPSRDICQRGTSLTIQCQVDSQVTMMFWYRQQPGQSLTLIATANQGSEATYESGFVIDKFPISRPNLTFSTLTVSNMSPEDSSIYLCSVEGFLAETQYFGPGTRLLVL.

This clonotype was counted ten times or more. The rearrangement links TRBV11-2 to TRBJ2-7; the D gene is possibly TRBD1 (5 bases). V gave up 5 bases and J gave up 1 base, with 9 bases separating them. This CDR3 is 13 amino acids long. Germline loops: CDR1 SGHAT, CDR2 FQNNGV. The CDR3 sequence is CASSIRQSYEQYF. The CDR3, as DNA: TGTGCCAGCAGCATCAGACAGTCCTACGAGCAGTACTTC.

This clonotype was seen at least ten times. The V gene is TRBV27, the J gene TRBJ2-7; 8 nucleotides line up with TRBD1. The CDR3 totals 14 residues. CDR1 is MNHEY, CDR2 SMNVEV, per germline (reference sequence). Unmatched junction bases numbered 4, after V lost 5 bases and J lost 1 base. CDR3: CASSGQGSSYEQYF. The CDR3 DNA reads as TGTGCCAGCAGTGGACAGGGATCTTCCTACGAGCAGTACTTC.

In its sample, this clonotype was seen a few times. This could be a read error, since a much larger clone is one nucleotide away. This chain uses TRBV2 with TRBJ2-7; D uncertain. The germline CDR1 and CDR2 sequences are SNHLY and FYNNEI. CDR3 size: 14 residues. Trimming took off 3 bases at V and 6 bases at J, with 15 bases between the two ends. The CDR3 sequence: CASSDKVGLGEQYF. Written as DNA, the CDR3 is TGTGCCAGCAGTGACAAGGTAGGGCTGGGCGAGCAGTACTTC. Together with reference TRBV2 and TRBJ2-7, the CDR3 gives the full variable domain: EPEVTQTPSHQVTQMGQEVILRCVPISNHLYFYWYRQILGQKVEFLVSFYNNEISEKSEIFDDQFSVERPDGSNFTLKIRSTKLEDSAMYFCASSDKVGLGEQYFGPGTRLTVT.

This rearrangement joins TRBV11-2 to TRBJ2-3, with D maybe TRBD2 (6 bases). The length of the CDR3 is 16 residues. Trimming pared 4 bases from V and 2 bases from J, leaving 16 bases between. Per germline, CDR1 SGHAT and CDR2 FQNNGV. CDR3 coding DNA: TGTGCCAGCAGCTCCTGGGAGGCATATATCACAGATACGCAGTATTTT. It specifies CASSSWEAYITDTQYF.

In its sample, this clonotype was seen many times. The V call is TRBV3-1, the J call TRBJ2-1; no reliable D call. Germline CDR1 LGHDT, CDR2 YNNKEL (reference sequence). Trimming left V 0 bases short and J 7 bases short, with 4 bases between. This CDR3 spans 12 amino acids. The CDR3: CASSQDLNEQFF. CDR3 coding DNA: TGTGCCAGCAGCCAAGATCTGAATGAGCAGTTCTTC.

This clonotype was found a few times. This sequence joins TRBV6-2 or TRBV6-3 and TRBJ2-7; no clear D. Trimming took 3 bases from V and 2 from J, leaving 8 bases between them. This CDR3 comprises 13 residues. Germline CDR1 MNHEY, CDR2 SVGEGT. The CDR3 loop reads CASSYQPAYEQYF. In nucleotides, the CDR3 is TGTGCCAGCAGTTATCAACCAGCCTACGAGCAGTACTTC.

This clonotype was counted ten times or more. This sequence joins TRBV27 and TRBJ2-5, with 7 bases lining up with TRBD1. The germline V gene has CDR1 MNHEY and CDR2 SMNVEV (reference sequence). Germline trimming cut 8 bases from V and 5 bases from J; bases unmatched to any gene: 17. The CDR3 spans 16 residues. The CDR3 nucleotides are TGTGCCAGCTGCACAGGGGCCCCAACATTAGGGGAGACCCAGTACTTC. Its protein product is CASCTGAPTLGETQYF.

A few counts support this clonotype. This chain connects TRBV18 to TRBJ1-6, with D possibly matching TRBD1 (5 bases). Trimming took off 3 bases at V and 8 bases at J, with 14 bases between the two ends. CDR1 is KGHSH, CDR2 LQKENI, per germline. The CDR3 has 15 amino acids. The CDR3 here is CASSPSGLGDSPLHF. CDR3 DNA: TGTGCCAGCTCACCCTCAGGGCTCGGGGATTCACCCCTCCACTTT.

This clonotype was counted many times. J is TRBJ2-7 and V is TRBV10-1; 12 bases are shared with TRBD1. Germline lookup yields CDR1 WNHNN and CDR2 SYGVQD (reference sequence). The CDR3 is 14 amino acids. V gave up 5 bases and J gave up 5 bases; unmatched junction bases: 4. CDR3 residues: CASSPGQGANEQYF. For the CDR3, the DNA is TGCGCCAGCAGTCCGGGACAGGGGGCAAACGAGCAGTACTTC.

This clonotype was counted many times. The chain couples TRBV5-1 to TRBJ2-5, with TRBD1 matching 7 bases. J was trimmed by 2 bases and V by 0 bases; bases with no gene match: 7. CDR1 and CDR2 (germline): SGHRS, YFSETQ. CDR3 length equals 16 residues. CDR3: CASSLVVGRGQETQYF. The CDR3 DNA sequence: TGCGCCAGCAGCTTGGTTGTCGGCAGGGGGCAAGAGACCCAGTACTTC.

This clonotype showed up many times. The rearrangement links TRBV12-3 or TRBV12-4 to TRBJ2-2, with D perhaps matching TRBD2 (6 bases). There are 15 residues in the CDR3. V was pared by 2 bases and J by 5 bases, with 12 bases between. CDR3 DNA: TGTGCCAGCAGTTTATCCTTTGGGGGGACCGGGGAGCTGTTTTTT. Encoded protein: CASSLSFGGTGELFF.

This clonotype was counted at least ten times. The chain joins TRBV28 to TRBJ2-3; D could derive from TRBD1 or TRBD2 (6 bases each). Looked up from germline, CDR1 is MDHEN and CDR2 is SYDVKM. The V end was cut by 5 bases, the J end by 1 base, with 13 bases between. The CDR3 is 15 amino acids. CDR3 nucleotide sequence: TGTGCCAGCAGTCTGGGGGGCGGGGGCACAGATACGCAGTATTTT. This sequence encodes CASSLGGGGTDTQYF. Full variable domain (remainder filled in from reference TRBV28 and TRBJ2-3): DVKVTQSSRYLVKRTGEKVFLECVQDMDHENMFWYRQDPGLGLRLIYFSYDVKMKEKGDIPEGYSVSREKKERFSLILESASTNQTSMYLCASSLGGGGTDTQYFGPGTRLTVL.

The chain combines TRBV7-9 with TRBJ2-1; the D call may be TRBD1 or TRBD2 (5 bases each). In germline, CDR1 is SEHNR, CDR2 FQNEAQ (reference sequence). V dropped 2 bases and J dropped 5 bases, with 13 bases sitting between them. The CDR3 length is 15 residues. CDR3 sequence (DNA): TGTGCCAGCAGCTTAAGGCAGGGAGTGAACAATGAGCAGTTCTTC. Protein product: CASSLRQGVNNEQFF.

There are many counts of this clonotype. The V gene is TRBV5-1, the J gene TRBJ2-7; D remains unclear. This CDR3 has 14 residues. Per germline, CDR1 SGHRS and CDR2 YFSETQ. The ends were cut back, 1 base at V and 5 bases at J, with 13 bases in the middle. CDR3 in DNA: TGCGCCAGCAGCTTGCACGGGTCTGATGACGAGCAGTACTTC. Translation: CASSLHGSDDEQYF.

This clonotype was detected many times. This rearrangement joins TRBV28 to TRBJ2-1, with a weak D call TRBD1 (5 bases). This CDR3 contains 15 residues. Trimming took off 5 bases at V and 3 bases at J, with 14 bases between the two ends. Per germline, CDR1 MDHEN and CDR2 SYDVKM. CDR3 nucleotide sequence: TGTGCCAGCAGTAGGGGCACCTCGTACTACAATGAGCAGTTCTTC. This encodes CASSRGTSYYNEQFF.

This clonotype showed up many times. The rearrangement joins TRBV13 to TRBJ2-3; 7 bases agree with TRBD1. V shed 5 bases, J shed 7 bases, and the junction held 9 bases outside the gene matches. This CDR3 region has 14 residues. CDR1 and CDR2 from the germline V gene are PRHDT and FYEKMQ (reference sequence). CDR3: CASSLTGQPNTQYF. The CDR3 region has the DNA TGTGCCAGCAGCCTAACGGGACAGCCAAATACGCAGTATTTT.

The sample holds many counts of this clonotype. The chain links TRBV2 to TRBJ2-3; perhaps TRBD2 as D (5 bases). Trimming pared 4 bases from V and 4 bases from J, leaving 12 bases between. The CDR3 spans 14 residues. Germline values: CDR1 SNHLY, CDR2 FYNNEI. The CDR3 nucleotides are TGTGCCAGCAGTGGGTTTGCGGGCGCAGATACGCAGTATTTT. Its translation is CASSGFAGADTQYF.

The sample holds many counts of this clonotype. The chain links TRBV20-1 to TRBJ2-3, with a tentative D call TRBD2 (5 bases). Trimming left V 2 bases short and J 3 bases short, with 12 bases between. The CDR3 has 14 amino acids. The germline CDR1 and CDR2 sequences are DFQATT and SNEGSKA (reference sequence). The CDR3, as DNA: TGCAGTGCTAGACGGGGAGCCCCAACAGATACGCAGTATTTT. This codes for CSARRGAPTDTQYF.

The chain recombines TRBV18 with TRBJ2-7, with 10 nucleotides matching TRBD2. Germline V lookup: CDR1 KGHSH, CDR2 LQKENI. The CDR3 totals 13 residues. Trimming took 2 bases from V and 5 from J; bases not matched to a gene: 0. CDR3 in DNA: TGTGCCAGCTCACCAGGGACTAGCGACGAGCAGTACTTC. Translating it yields CASSPGTSDEQYF.